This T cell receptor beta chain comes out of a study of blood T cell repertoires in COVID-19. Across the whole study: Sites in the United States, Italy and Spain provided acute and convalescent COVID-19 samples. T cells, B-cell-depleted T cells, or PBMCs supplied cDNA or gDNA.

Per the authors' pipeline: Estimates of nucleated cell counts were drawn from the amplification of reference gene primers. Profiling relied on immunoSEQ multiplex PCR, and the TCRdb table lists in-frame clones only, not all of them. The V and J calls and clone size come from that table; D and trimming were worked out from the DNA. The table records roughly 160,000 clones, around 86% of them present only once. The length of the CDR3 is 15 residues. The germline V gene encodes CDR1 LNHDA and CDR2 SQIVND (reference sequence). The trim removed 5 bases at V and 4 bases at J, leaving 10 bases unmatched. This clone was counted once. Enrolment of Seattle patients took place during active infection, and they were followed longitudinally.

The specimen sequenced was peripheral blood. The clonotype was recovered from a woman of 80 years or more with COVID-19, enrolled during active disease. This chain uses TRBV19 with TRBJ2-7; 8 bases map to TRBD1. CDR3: CASSSPGTGEYEQYF. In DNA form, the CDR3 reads TGTGCCAGTAGTTCACCCGGGACAGGCGAATACGAGCAGTACTTC.